This entry concerns a single TCR beta chain. Its specificity is unknown. The data stem from a study of cytomegalovirus exposure and HLA in healthy donors. Study outcomes and limitations: Confirmation in vitro established that three CMV-associated chains were specific for CMV antigens.

CDR1 SGHTA and CDR2 FQGNSA come from the germline V gene. This CDR3 region has 16 residues. The V gene lost 2 bases and the J gene lost 1 base, with 12 bases spanning the gap. Both 60 Vbeta primers and 13 Jbeta primers went into the PCR. Profiled with immunoSEQ multiplex PCR; TCRdb holds only in-frame clones, not every one. The sample lists over 110,000 clones; 82% were seen once. The specimen was PBMCs. The rearrangement links TRBV7-2 to TRBJ2-1; D not certain. This sequence was found in a male donor in good health and CMV-seronegative. CDR3 protein: CASSLSPSPSYNEQFF. DNA for the CDR3: TGTGCCAGCAGCTTATCCCCCAGTCCTTCCTACAATGAGCAGTTCTTC.